This entry concerns a single T cell receptor (beta chain). The antigen remains unidentified. V dropped 5 bases and J dropped 6; count of bases not matched to a gene: 10. Per the germline V gene, CDR1 is LNHNV and CDR2 is YYDKDF (reference sequence). The CDR3 extends over 15 amino acids. Each CDR3 protein gets one entry after TCRdb re-called the RT-PCR reads with MiXCR. The sample shows hundreds of thousands of distinct CDR3 sequences, roughly 14% of them seen only once. The sample is drawn from a study of response to subunit inactivated influenza vaccine. Overall study findings and caveats: Few additional T cells are recruited per seasonal influenza vaccination, authors suggested.

The source was PBMCs from blood, collected 14 days before vaccination. This chain joins TRBV15 and TRBJ2-7; 10 bases agree with TRBD1. The receptor's source is a man over 45 who received an inactivated influenza vaccine. The CDR3 region is CATSPGPGQGFEQYF. In DNA form, the CDR3 reads TGTGCCACCAGCCCCGGTCCGGGACAGGGGTTCGAGCAGTACTTC.